This T cell receptor (beta chain) was obtained from a study of control samples from healthy donors and cancer patients (dated by TCRdb to about 2020). On this clone: The antigen it recognizes is unknown. Per-nucleotide qualities are absent, and no much larger clonotype sits a single base away.

V and J lose 3 bases and 4 bases, and a span of 9 bases separates them. Its CDR3 holds 13 amino acids, cysteine through phenylalanine. CDR3 DNA is the only sequence kept; it has 39 bases, read in frame from the first base. Taken from the germline V gene (reference sequence), the CDR1 and CDR2 loops are LGHDT and YNNKEL. The library was generated by the immunoSEQ multiplex PCR assay. Not all clones reach the TCRdb copy of this immuneACCESS table, which keeps in-frame sequences only. Checked studies attribute under half of the gap to unresolved V genes and leave the rest unexplained. The sample contains more than 140,000 clones, less than 95% of them found a single time. Approximately 6.8% of the sample is in the top ten clones.

Rearrangement joined TRBV3-1 (or the pseudogene TRBV3-2) to TRBJ1-2; the D region possibly corresponds to TRBD1 (5 bases align). The receptor was derived from a man between 18 and 29 years old in good health. Sequenced input: blood. The DNA reads as follows: TGTGCCAGCAGCCAGGGGGTAGGCTATGGCTACACCTTC. Its product reads: CASSQGVGYGYTF.